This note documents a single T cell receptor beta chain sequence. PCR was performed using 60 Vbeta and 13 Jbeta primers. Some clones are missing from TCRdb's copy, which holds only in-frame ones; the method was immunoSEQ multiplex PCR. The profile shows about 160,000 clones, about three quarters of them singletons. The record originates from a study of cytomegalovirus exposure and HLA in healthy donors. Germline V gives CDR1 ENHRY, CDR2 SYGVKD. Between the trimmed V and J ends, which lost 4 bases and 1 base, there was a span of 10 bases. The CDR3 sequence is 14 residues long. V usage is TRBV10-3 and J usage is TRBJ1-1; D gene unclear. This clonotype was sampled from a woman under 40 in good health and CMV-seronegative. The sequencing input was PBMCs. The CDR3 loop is CAISAEGWNTEAFF. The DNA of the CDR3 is TGTGCCATCAGTGCCGAGGGCTGGAACACTGAAGCTTTCTTT.